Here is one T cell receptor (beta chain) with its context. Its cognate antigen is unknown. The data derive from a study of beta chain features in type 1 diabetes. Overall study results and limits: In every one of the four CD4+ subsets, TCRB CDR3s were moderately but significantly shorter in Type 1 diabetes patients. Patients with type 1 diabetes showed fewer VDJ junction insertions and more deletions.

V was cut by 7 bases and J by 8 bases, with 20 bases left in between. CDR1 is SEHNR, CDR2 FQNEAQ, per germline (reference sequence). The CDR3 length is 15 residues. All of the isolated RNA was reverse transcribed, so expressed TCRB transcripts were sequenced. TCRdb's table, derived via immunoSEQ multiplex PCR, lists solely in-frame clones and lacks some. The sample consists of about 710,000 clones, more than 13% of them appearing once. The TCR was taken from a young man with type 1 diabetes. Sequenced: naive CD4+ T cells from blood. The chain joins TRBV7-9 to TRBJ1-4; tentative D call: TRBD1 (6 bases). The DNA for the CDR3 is TGTGCCAGCATCCTATCTCGGGGGGCCGCGGAAAAACTGTTTTTT. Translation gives CASILSRGAAEKLFF.